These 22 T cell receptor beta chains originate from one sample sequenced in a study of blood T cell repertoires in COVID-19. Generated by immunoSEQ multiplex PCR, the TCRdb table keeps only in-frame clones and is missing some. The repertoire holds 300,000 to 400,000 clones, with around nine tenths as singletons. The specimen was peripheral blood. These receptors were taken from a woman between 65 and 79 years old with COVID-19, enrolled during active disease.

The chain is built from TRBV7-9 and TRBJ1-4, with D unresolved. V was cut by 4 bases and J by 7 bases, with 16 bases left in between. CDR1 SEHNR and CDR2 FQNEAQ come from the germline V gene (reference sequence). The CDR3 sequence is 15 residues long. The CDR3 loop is CASSSQSRTVEKLFF. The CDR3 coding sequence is TGTGCCAGCAGCTCCCAATCTAGGACTGTTGAAAAACTGTTTTTT.

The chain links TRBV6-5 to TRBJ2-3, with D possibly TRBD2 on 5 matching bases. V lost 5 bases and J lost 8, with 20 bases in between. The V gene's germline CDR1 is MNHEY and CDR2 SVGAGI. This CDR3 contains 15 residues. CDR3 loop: CASSPDGVLAGTQYF. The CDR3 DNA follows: TGTGCCAGCAGTCCCGACGGGGTACTGGCTGGTACGCAGTATTTT.

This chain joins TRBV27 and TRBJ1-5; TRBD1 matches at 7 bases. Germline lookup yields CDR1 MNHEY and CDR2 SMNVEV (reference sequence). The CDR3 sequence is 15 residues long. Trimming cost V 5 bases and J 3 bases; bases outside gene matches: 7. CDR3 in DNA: TGTGCCAGCAGTGTACAGGGGAACAACAATCAGCCCCAGCATTTT. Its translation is CASSVQGNNNQPQHF.

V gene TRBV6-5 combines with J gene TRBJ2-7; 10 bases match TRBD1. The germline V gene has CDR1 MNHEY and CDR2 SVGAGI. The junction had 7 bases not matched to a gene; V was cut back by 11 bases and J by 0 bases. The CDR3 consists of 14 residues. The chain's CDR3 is CAVKRQGASYEQYF. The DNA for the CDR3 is TGTGCCGTAAAACGACAGGGGGCCTCCTACGAGCAGTACTTC.

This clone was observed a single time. Here the CDR3 reads CASSPQSHRDTQYF. DNA of the CDR3: TGCGCCAGCAGCCCTCAGTCCCACAGGGATACGCAGTATTTT. The chain couples TRBV4-1 to TRBJ2-3; TRBD1 is a possible D gene (5 bases). Germline values: CDR1 MGHRA, CDR2 YSYEKL. The CDR3 sequence is 14 residues long. V lost 4 bases and J 6 bases, leaving 14 bases between the germline ends.

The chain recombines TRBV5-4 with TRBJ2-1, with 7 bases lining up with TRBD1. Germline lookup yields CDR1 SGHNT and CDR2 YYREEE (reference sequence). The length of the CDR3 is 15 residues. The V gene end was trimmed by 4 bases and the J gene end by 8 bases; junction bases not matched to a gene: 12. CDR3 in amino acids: CASSRISTGLDEQFF. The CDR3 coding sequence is TGTGCCAGCAGCCGTATCTCGACAGGGTTGGATGAGCAGTTCTTC.

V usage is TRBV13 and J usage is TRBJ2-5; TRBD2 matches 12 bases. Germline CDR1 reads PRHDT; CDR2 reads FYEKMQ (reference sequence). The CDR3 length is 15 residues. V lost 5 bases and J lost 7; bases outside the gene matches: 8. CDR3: CASSLLAGGAWTQYF. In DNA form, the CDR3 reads TGTGCCAGCAGCCTACTAGCGGGGGGCGCCTGGACCCAGTACTTC.

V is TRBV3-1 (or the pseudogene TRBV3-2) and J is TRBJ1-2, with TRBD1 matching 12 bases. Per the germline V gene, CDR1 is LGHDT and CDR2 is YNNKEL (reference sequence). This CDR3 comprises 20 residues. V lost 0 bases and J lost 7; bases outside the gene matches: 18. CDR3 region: CASSQDTTPGTGGVECGYTF. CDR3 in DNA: TGTGCCAGCAGCCAAGATACGACACCCGGGACAGGGGGCGTAGAATGTGGCTACACCTTC.

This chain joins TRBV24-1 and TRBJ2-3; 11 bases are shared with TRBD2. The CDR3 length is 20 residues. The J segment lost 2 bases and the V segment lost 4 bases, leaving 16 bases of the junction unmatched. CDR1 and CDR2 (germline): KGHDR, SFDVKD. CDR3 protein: CATSDPTPTSGGRITDTQYF. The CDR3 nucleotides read TGTGCCACCAGTGACCCCACGCCTACTAGCGGGGGCCGTATCACAGATACGCAGTATTTT.

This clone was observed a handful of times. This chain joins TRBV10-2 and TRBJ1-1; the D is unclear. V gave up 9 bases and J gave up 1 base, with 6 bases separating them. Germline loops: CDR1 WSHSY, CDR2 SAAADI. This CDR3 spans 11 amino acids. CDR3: CASVANTEAFF. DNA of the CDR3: TGCGCCAGTGTAGCGAACACTGAAGCTTTCTTT.

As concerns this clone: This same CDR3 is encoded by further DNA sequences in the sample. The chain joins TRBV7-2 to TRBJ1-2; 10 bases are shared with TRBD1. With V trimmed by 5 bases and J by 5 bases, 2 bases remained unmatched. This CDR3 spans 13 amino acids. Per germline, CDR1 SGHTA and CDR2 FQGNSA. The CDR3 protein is CASSPGQGYGYTF. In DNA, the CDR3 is TGTGCCAGCAGCCCGGGACAGGGGTATGGCTACACCTTC. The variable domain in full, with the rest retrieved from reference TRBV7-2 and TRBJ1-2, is GAGVSQSPSNKVTEKGKDVELRCDPISGHTALYWYRQSLGQGLEFLIYFQGNSAPDKSGLPSDRFSAERTGGSVSTLTIQRTQQEDSAVYLCASSPGQGYGYTFGSGTRLTVV.

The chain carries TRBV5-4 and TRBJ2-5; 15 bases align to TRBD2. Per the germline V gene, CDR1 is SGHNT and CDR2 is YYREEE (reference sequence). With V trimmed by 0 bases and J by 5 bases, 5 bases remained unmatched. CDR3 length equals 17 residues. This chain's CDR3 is CASSLGGTSGGSETQYF. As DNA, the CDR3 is TGTGCCAGCAGCTTGGGAGGGACTAGCGGGGGGTCGGAGACCCAGTACTTC. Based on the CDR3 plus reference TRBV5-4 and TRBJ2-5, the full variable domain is ETGVTQSPTHLIKTRGQQVTLRCSSQSGHNTVSWYQQALGQGPQFIFQYYREEENGRGNFPPRFSGLQFPNYSSELNVNALELDDSALYLCASSLGGTSGGSETQYFGPGTRLLVL.

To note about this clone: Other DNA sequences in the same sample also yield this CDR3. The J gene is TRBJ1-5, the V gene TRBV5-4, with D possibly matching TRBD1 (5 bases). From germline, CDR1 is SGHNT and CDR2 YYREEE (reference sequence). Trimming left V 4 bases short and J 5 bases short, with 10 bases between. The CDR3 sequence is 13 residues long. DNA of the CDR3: TGTGCCAGCAGCCTAGGGGTGGATCAGCCCCAGCATTTT. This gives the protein CASSLGVDQPQHF.

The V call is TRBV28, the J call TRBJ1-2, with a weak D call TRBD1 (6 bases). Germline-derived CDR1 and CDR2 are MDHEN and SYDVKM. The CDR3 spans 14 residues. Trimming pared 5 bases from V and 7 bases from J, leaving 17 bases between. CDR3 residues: CASSKQGWGFGYTF. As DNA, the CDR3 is TGTGCCAGCAGTAAACAGGGTTGGGGTTTTGGCTACACCTTC.

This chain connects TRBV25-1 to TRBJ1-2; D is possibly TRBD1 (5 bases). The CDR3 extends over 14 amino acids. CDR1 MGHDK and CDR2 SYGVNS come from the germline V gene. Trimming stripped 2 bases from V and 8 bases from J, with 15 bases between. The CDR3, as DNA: TGTGCCAGCAGTGAAATGGGACTTTCCGGGGGCTACACCTTC. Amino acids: CASSEMGLSGGYTF.

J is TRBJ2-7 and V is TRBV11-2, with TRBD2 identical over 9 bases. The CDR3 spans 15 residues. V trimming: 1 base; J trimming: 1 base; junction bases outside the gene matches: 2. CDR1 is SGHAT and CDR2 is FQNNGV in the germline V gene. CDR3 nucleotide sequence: TGTGCCAGCAGCTTAGCTAGCGGGGTATCCTACGAGCAGTACTTC. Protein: CASSLASGVSYEQYF.

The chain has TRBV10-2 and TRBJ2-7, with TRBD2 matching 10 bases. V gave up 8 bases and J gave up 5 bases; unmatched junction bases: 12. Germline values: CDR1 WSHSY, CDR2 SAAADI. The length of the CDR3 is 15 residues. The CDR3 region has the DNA TGCGCCAGCTCCGGAGAAGCGGGGGGGAAGAACGAGCAGTACTTC. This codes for CASSGEAGGKNEQYF.

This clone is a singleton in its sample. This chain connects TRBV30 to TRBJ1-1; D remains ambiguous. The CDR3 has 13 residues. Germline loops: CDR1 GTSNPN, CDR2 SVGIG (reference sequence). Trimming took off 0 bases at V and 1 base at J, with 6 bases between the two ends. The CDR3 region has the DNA TGTGCCTGGAGTGTAAACAGGAACACTGAAGCTTTCTTT. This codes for CAWSVNRNTEAFF.

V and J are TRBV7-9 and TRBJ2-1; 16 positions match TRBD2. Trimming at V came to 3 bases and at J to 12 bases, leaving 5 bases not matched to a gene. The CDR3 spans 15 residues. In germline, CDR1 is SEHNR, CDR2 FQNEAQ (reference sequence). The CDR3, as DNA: TGTGCCAGCAGCTTCGGGACTAGCGGGGGGGCCCCGCAGTTCTTC. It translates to CASSFGTSGGAPQFF.

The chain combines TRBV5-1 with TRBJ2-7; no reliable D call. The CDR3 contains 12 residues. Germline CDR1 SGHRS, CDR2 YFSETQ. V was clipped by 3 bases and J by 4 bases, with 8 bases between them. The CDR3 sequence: CASSSGVYEQYF. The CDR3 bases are TGCGCCAGCAGCTCTGGAGTTTACGAGCAGTACTTC.

CDR3 sequence (DNA): TGTGCCAGCATCCCAGATCGGGACAGGGGGCTTGGCTACACCTTC. Residues: CASIPDRDRGLGYTF. This chain joins TRBV6-5 and TRBJ1-2, with 12 nucleotides matching TRBD1. After removal of 7 bases from V and 7 bases from J, the junction contained 10 bases not matched to a gene. This CDR3 has 15 residues. Germline CDR1 is MNHEY and CDR2 is SVGAGI.

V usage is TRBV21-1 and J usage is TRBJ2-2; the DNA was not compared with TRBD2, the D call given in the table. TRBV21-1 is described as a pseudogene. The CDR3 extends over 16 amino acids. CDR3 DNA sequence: TGTGCCAGCAGCAAAACCCCGTCGAGGGACACCGGGGAGCTGTTTTTT. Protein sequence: CASSKTPSRDTGELFF.